Listed here are 24 T cell receptor beta chains from one sample, sequenced in a study of blood T cell repertoires in COVID-19. Sequencing used immunoSEQ multiplex PCR; TCRdb keeps in-frame clones, though not all of them. The sample shows tens of thousands of clones, 84% of them seen only once. The source material was peripheral blood. These TCRs come from a man aged 65-85 years with acute or convalescent COVID-19.

This chain uses TRBV3-1 (or the pseudogene TRBV3-2) with TRBJ2-1; 8 bases are a match to TRBD2. The CDR3 runs to 20 residues. Trimming at V came to 3 bases and at J to 1 base, leaving 17 bases not matched to a gene. Germline V CDR1 and CDR2: LGHDT, YNNKEL (reference sequence). This chain's CDR3 is CASSQGGVGPGGKSYNEQFF. Here the CDR3 DNA reads TGTGCCAGCAGCCAGGGGGGGGTTGGCCCGGGAGGGAAATCCTACAATGAGCAGTTCTTC.

The gene calls are TRBV10-1 and TRBJ2-7; TRBD2 matches at 7 bases. The CDR3 covers 15 residues. CDR1 and CDR2 from the germline V gene are WNHNN and SYGVQD (reference sequence). Losses at the gene ends were 2 bases for V and 0 bases for J; bases not matched to a gene: 4. The CDR3 nucleotides are TGCGCCAGCAGTGAGGGGGCTAGCGGCTCCTACGAGCAGTACTTC. This sequence encodes CASSEGASGSYEQYF.

This chain links TRBV6-2 or TRBV6-3 with TRBJ1-1, with D unresolved. V was clipped by 6 bases and J by 5 bases, with 10 bases between them. The CDR3 loop spans 12 amino acids. Germline-derived CDR1 and CDR2 are MNHEY and SVGEGT. CDR3 bases: TGTGCCAGCAGCTCCACTGTGACTGAAGCTTTCTTT. It translates to CASSSTVTEAFF.

This clone was detected only a few times. The chain is built from TRBV9 and TRBJ1-6; no clear D gene. V was clipped by 3 bases and J by 9 bases, with 10 bases between them. The CDR3 sequence is 13 residues long. The germline gives CDR1 SGDLS, CDR2 YYNGEE. The CDR3 here is CASSAGVGSPLHF. CDR3 coding DNA: TGTGCCAGCAGCGCAGGCGTCGGTTCACCCCTCCACTTT. The whole variable domain, remainder taken from reference TRBV9 and TRBJ1-6, is DSGVTQTPKHLITATGQRVTLRCSPRSGDLSVYWYQQSLDQGLQFLIQYYNGEERAKGNILERFSAQQFPDLHSELNLSSLELGDSALYFCASSAGVGSPLHFGNGTRLTVT.

The chain has TRBV2 and TRBJ2-4; a weak D match, TRBD2 (5 bases). The CDR3 has 13 amino acids. Germline CDR1 and CDR2: SNHLY and FYNNEI. The germline V and J ends were trimmed by 4 bases and 7 bases, with 11 bases remaining between them. CDR3 DNA: TGTGCCAGCAGTGCGGGTGGGGAGAACATTCAGTACTTC. It is translated as CASSAGGENIQYF.

This chain connects TRBV5-1 to TRBJ1-1; tentatively, D is TRBD1 (5 bases). Trimming removed 2 bases at V and 1 base at J, with 6 bases between. The CDR3 spans 13 residues. Germline lookup yields CDR1 SGHRS and CDR2 YFSETQ. The CDR3 is CASSFGGNTEAFF. In DNA form, the CDR3 reads TGCGCCAGCAGCTTCGGGGGGAACACTGAAGCTTTCTTT.

The V call is TRBV10-3, the J call TRBJ2-6; D is unresolved. There are 16 residues in the CDR3. Germline-derived CDR1 and CDR2 are ENHRY and SYGVKD. The V and J ends lost 6 bases and 3 bases respectively, with 15 bases between them. The chain's CDR3 is CAIRSPAESGANVLTF. The CDR3 DNA follows: TGTGCCATCAGGTCCCCGGCGGAGAGTGGGGCCAACGTCCTGACTTTC.

The table lists this clone with a count of one. The CDR3 DNA sequence: TGTGCCAGCAGCGCCCCCAGGGGGGATAGTACTGAAGCTTTCTTT. It is translated as CASSAPRGDSTEAFF. The chain joins TRBV9 to TRBJ1-1, with TRBD1 matching 7 bases. The V gene end was trimmed by 3 bases and the J gene end by 5 bases; junction bases not matched to a gene: 10. This CDR3 spans 15 amino acids. Looked up from germline, CDR1 is SGDLS and CDR2 is YYNGEE.

The CDR3 coding sequence is TGCGCCAGCAGCTCCTCAGGAATGAACACTGAAGCTTTCTTT. It yields the protein CASSSSGMNTEAFF. The chain combines TRBV5-1 with TRBJ1-1; D remains ambiguous. V lost 3 bases and J lost 0, with 9 bases in between. The CDR3 runs to 14 residues. Germline V gene sequence: CDR1 SGHRS, CDR2 YFSETQ.

The rearrangement joins TRBV7-9 to TRBJ2-7, with 8 bases fitting TRBD2. The CDR3 totals 12 residues. CDR1 is SEHNR, CDR2 FQNEAQ, per germline (reference sequence). Trimming cost V 5 bases and J 6 bases; bases outside gene matches: 3. The CDR3 sequence is CASSISGAEQYF. CDR3 DNA: TGTGCCAGCAGCATTAGCGGGGCCGAGCAGTACTTC.

The chain combines TRBV5-1 with TRBJ2-1, with a tentative D call TRBD1 (6 bases). With 8 bases removed from V and 7 bases from J, the gap between germline ends came to 10 bases. This CDR3 contains 11 residues. In germline, CDR1 is SGHRS, CDR2 YFSETQ. CDR3 in amino acids: CASQDRNEQFF. CDR3 nucleotides: TGCGCCAGTCAGGACAGAAATGAGCAGTTCTTC.

The chain employs TRBV27 and TRBJ2-7; D might be TRBD1 (5 bases). Between the trimmed V and J ends, which lost 3 bases and 0 bases, there was a span of 18 bases. CDR3 length: 17 amino acids. The germline V gene has CDR1 MNHEY and CDR2 SMNVEV (reference sequence). CDR3 DNA sequence: TGTGCCAGCAGTTTTTTATCCGTGGGGCGTACCTCCTACGAGCAGTACTTC. As protein: CASSFLSVGRTSYEQYF.

This clone was seen a handful of times. The chain joins TRBV19 to TRBJ2-3; 12 bases are shared with TRBD2. The CDR3 sequence is 18 residues long. The germline V gene encodes CDR1 LNHDA and CDR2 SQIVND (reference sequence). V was clipped by 5 bases and J by 2 bases; unmatched bases: 11. The CDR3 nucleotides read TGTGCCAGTAGTCGGACTAGCGGGACCGTTATATCCACAGATACGCAGTATTTT. Translation gives CASSRTSGTVISTDTQYF.

This clone was counted once. V gene TRBV6-5 combines with J gene TRBJ2-5; 11 bases align to TRBD2. The CDR3 has 14 amino acids. Germline loops: CDR1 MNHEY, CDR2 SVGAGI. The ends lost 5 bases at V and 4 bases at J; junction bases unmatched: 3. CDR3 in DNA: TGTGCCAGCAGTCCCCTAGCGGGAGGAGAGACCCAGTACTTC. Amino acid sequence: CASSPLAGGETQYF.

This chain links TRBV5-1 with TRBJ1-5, with 10 bases aligning to TRBD1. CDR1 is SGHRS, CDR2 YFSETQ, per germline. The CDR3 consists of 13 residues. V lost 4 bases, J lost 8 bases, and 3 bases stayed unmatched. The DNA for the CDR3 is TGCGCCAGCAGCCAAGGGACAGGGGAGCCCCAGCATTTT. Its protein product is CASSQGTGEPQHF.

The rearrangement joins TRBV29-1 to TRBJ2-5, with 8 bases lining up with TRBD2. V dropped 1 base and J dropped 4; count of bases not matched to a gene: 5. Germline CDR1 SQVTM, CDR2 ANQGSEA. CDR3 length: 14 residues. The CDR3 is CSVEGGAGGETQYF. For the CDR3, the DNA is TGCAGCGTTGAAGGGGGGGCGGGAGGAGAGACCCAGTACTTC.

Worth noting for this clone: Different DNA sequences within this sample yield the same CDR3. The chain has TRBV5-1 and TRBJ1-1; 7 bases line up with TRBD1. V trimming: 0 bases; J trimming: 0 bases; junction bases outside the gene matches: 2. Germline V gene data show CDR1 as SGHRS and CDR2 as YFSETQ. The CDR3 length is 15 residues. DNA for the CDR3: TGCGCCAGCAGCTTGGGGACAGGCTTGAACACTGAAGCTTTCTTT. The encoded protein is CASSLGTGLNTEAFF.

This rearrangement joins TRBV11-3 to TRBJ2-7; D is undetermined. V gave up 0 bases and J gave up 3 bases, with 9 bases separating them. Germline assignment: CDR1 SGHNT and CDR2 YENEEA. This CDR3 contains 14 residues. The DNA of the CDR3 is TGTGCCAGCAGCTTAGAAGGAGATCTCTACGAGCAGTACTTC. This sequence encodes CASSLEGDLYEQYF.

The chain links TRBV19 to TRBJ2-7; TRBD1 matches 7 bases. The CDR3 spans 16 residues. In germline, CDR1 is LNHDA, CDR2 SQIVND (reference sequence). V trimming: 1 base; J trimming: 1 base; junction bases outside the gene matches: 7. This chain's CDR3 is CASSIARGQSSYEQYF. The CDR3 region has the DNA TGTGCCAGTAGTATAGCTCGGGGACAGTCGTCCTACGAGCAGTACTTC.

The V call is TRBV6-5, the J call TRBJ1-5; D may be TRBD1 (6 bases). The germline V gene encodes CDR1 MNHEY and CDR2 SVGAGI. The CDR3 length is 13 residues. With 7 bases removed from V and 5 bases from J, the gap between germline ends came to 12 bases. The DNA of the CDR3 is TGTGCCAGCACCGGACAGAATCATCAGCCCCAGCATTTT. Amino acids: CASTGQNHQPQHF.

The J gene is TRBJ2-2, the V gene TRBV6-5; 7 bases are a match to TRBD1. CDR3 length equals 15 residues. After removal of 7 bases from V and 1 base from J, the junction contained 6 bases not matched to a gene. The germline V gene encodes CDR1 MNHEY and CDR2 SVGAGI. In nucleotides, the CDR3 is TGTGCCAGCAAGTTTAGGACAGGGAACACCGGGGAGCTGTTTTTT. Encoded protein: CASKFRTGNTGELFF.

J is TRBJ2-5 and V is TRBV27; D not certain. The ends were cut back, 8 bases at V and 3 bases at J, with 13 bases in the middle. Germline-derived CDR1 and CDR2 are MNHEY and SMNVEV (reference sequence). The CDR3 spans 13 residues. The CDR3 bases are TGTGCCAGCTCCCCATGGGCAGAAGAGACCCAGTACTTC. As protein: CASSPWAEETQYF.

The chain uses TRBV5-1 and TRBJ1-1; no firm D call. Trimming took off 3 bases at V and 1 base at J, with 16 bases between the two ends. This CDR3 has 16 residues. CDR1 is SGHRS and CDR2 is YFSETQ in the germline V gene. The CDR3 DNA reads as TGCGCCAGCAGCTATACCGAGGGTCTGCCGAACACTGAAGCTTTCTTT. It codes for CASSYTEGLPNTEAFF.

This rearrangement joins TRBV3-1 (or the pseudogene TRBV3-2) to TRBJ2-7; D is unclear. Germline CDR1 reads LGHDT; CDR2 reads YNNKEL (reference sequence). This CDR3 spans 12 amino acids. V was pared by 2 bases and J by 6 bases, with 8 bases between. Written as DNA, the CDR3 is TGTGCCAGCAGCCAATACAGTGGCGAGCAGTACTTC. Encoded protein: CASSQYSGEQYF.